Presented here are 27 T cell receptor beta chains from one specimen sequenced in a study of blood T cell repertoires in COVID-19. Some clones are missing from TCRdb's copy, which holds only in-frame ones; the method was immunoSEQ multiplex PCR. The sample records some 21,000 clones, approximately 95% being singletons. The sequencing input was peripheral blood. The receptor source for this set is a woman between 50 and 59 years old with active COVID-19.

This clone was seen a handful of times. Written as DNA, the CDR3 is TGTGCCAGCAGCTTAGAGGCGCTAGCGGGAGGCGTTCTGGGCGAGCAGTACTTC. It is translated as CASSLEALAGGVLGEQYF. The chain links TRBV11-2 to TRBJ2-7; TRBD2 matches at 11 bases. In germline, CDR1 is SGHAT, CDR2 FQNNGV. V dropped 0 bases and J dropped 6; count of bases not matched to a gene: 13. This CDR3 region has 18 residues.

The rearrangement uses TRBV7-4 and TRBJ1-1, with 7 bases identical to TRBD1. The germline CDR1 and CDR2 sequences are SGHVT and SQSDAQ. The CDR3 sequence is 18 residues long. Trimming took 0 bases from V and 0 from J; bases not matched to a gene: 10. The CDR3 DNA sequence: TGTGCCAGCAGCTTAGCCAATCTTAGGGGACAGTTGAACACTGAAGCTTTCTTT. Translated, it gives CASSLANLRGQLNTEAFF.

This clone has just one count. The chain recombines TRBV6-5 with TRBJ1-2; TRBD1 agrees at 8 bases. V lost 5 bases and J lost 7; bases outside the gene matches: 3. CDR3 length: 12 amino acids. Germline V gene data show CDR1 as MNHEY and CDR2 as SVGAGI. The CDR3 is CASSLDRGGYTF. In DNA form, the CDR3 reads TGTGCCAGCAGTCTTGACAGGGGTGGCTACACCTTC.

This chain joins TRBV15 and TRBJ2-1; 9 positions match TRBD1. Trimming cost V 4 bases and J 4 bases; bases outside gene matches: 5. CDR3 length: 15 residues. Per the germline V gene, CDR1 is LNHNV and CDR2 is YYDKDF (reference sequence). The CDR3 region is CATSKDRGVYNEQFF. The CDR3 DNA reads as TGTGCCACCAGCAAAGACAGGGGGGTTTACAATGAGCAGTTCTTC.

About this clone: A junction boundary mismatches the germline segment, possibly from a read error. This specimen includes other DNA sequences encoding the same CDR3. The rearrangement joins TRBV14 to TRBJ1-2; D is ambiguous. In germline, CDR1 is SGHDN, CDR2 FVKESK. This CDR3 spans 16 amino acids. The CDR3, as DNA: TGTGCCAGCAGTCAAGATCCGCGGATCGCCCACTATGGCTACACCTTC. It codes for CASSQDPRIAHYGYTF.

The V gene is TRBV2, the J gene TRBJ1-2; unclear D gene. This CDR3 is 12 amino acids long. Germline values: CDR1 SNHLY, CDR2 FYNNEI. Between the trimmed V and J ends, which lost 8 bases and 4 bases, there was a span of 11 bases. The CDR3 sequence: CASGENGYGYTF. In DNA, the CDR3 is TGTGCCAGCGGAGAAAACGGCTATGGCTACACCTTC.

This chain connects TRBV11-2 to TRBJ2-1; the match to TRBD1 covers 11 bases. The length of the CDR3 is 15 residues. The ends lost 5 bases at V and 6 bases at J; junction bases unmatched: 6. Germline lookup yields CDR1 SGHAT and CDR2 FQNNGV. CDR3: CASSPRGTGGNEQFF. The CDR3 DNA is TGTGCCAGCAGCCCCCGAGGGACAGGGGGCAATGAGCAGTTCTTC.

The rearrangement uses TRBV2 and TRBJ2-7; no clear D gene. CDR3 length: 14 residues. CDR1 is SNHLY, CDR2 FYNNEI, per germline. Between the trimmed V and J ends, which lost 6 bases and 0 bases, there was a span of 12 bases. The CDR3 reads CASRSTRGSYEQYF. The CDR3 region has the DNA TGTGCCAGCAGATCAACCAGAGGCTCCTACGAGCAGTACTTC.

J is TRBJ1-1 and V is TRBV4-1; a possible D gene is TRBD1 (6 bases). This CDR3 has 14 residues. The V gene's germline CDR1 is MGHRA and CDR2 YSYEKL. Trimming stripped 2 bases from V and 3 bases from J, with 10 bases between. The CDR3 DNA reads TGCGCCAGCAGCCAAAGGGACACCCACACTGAAGCTTTCTTT. Amino acid sequence: CASSQRDTHTEAFF.

The rearrangement joins TRBV3-1 (or the pseudogene TRBV3-2) to TRBJ1-1; the D is unclear. CDR3 length equals 13 residues. Germline V gene data show CDR1 as LGHDT and CDR2 as YNNKEL (reference sequence). Deletions cut 2 bases from V and 8 bases from J, with 12 bases between. The CDR3 here is CASSQFRGGEAFF. As DNA, the CDR3 is TGTGCCAGCAGCCAATTCCGTGGAGGAGAAGCTTTCTTT.

This chain uses TRBV28 with TRBJ2-2; no clear D gene. Looked up from germline, CDR1 is MDHEN and CDR2 is SYDVKM. This CDR3 spans 12 amino acids. V was pared by 5 bases and J by 2 bases, with 3 bases between. The CDR3 region is CASSQNTGELFF. In nucleotides, the CDR3 is TGTGCCAGCAGTCAAAACACCGGGGAGCTGTTTTTT.

The chain combines TRBV18 with TRBJ2-2, with D uncertain. Germline V CDR1 and CDR2: KGHSH, LQKENI. CDR3 size: 12 residues. V lost 2 bases and J lost 6, with 4 bases in between. CDR3 DNA sequence: TGTGCCAGCTCACCAAGCCCCGGGGAGCTGTTTTTT. Protein product: CASSPSPGELFF.

This chain uses TRBV29-1 with TRBJ2-2, with TRBD2 matching 7 bases. CDR1 and CDR2 (germline): SQVTM, ANQGSEA. The CDR3 has 14 amino acids. With V trimmed by 4 bases and J by 4 bases, 6 bases remained unmatched. Here the CDR3 DNA reads TGCAGCGTTGGGGGGGGACTACCCACCGGGGAGCTGTTTTTT. Its translation is CSVGGGLPTGELFF.

The genes are TRBV5-1 and TRBJ2-7; 12 bases line up with TRBD2. From germline, CDR1 is SGHRS and CDR2 YFSETQ. CDR3 length: 16 residues. The trim removed 6 bases at V and 7 bases at J, leaving 14 bases unmatched. The CDR3 spells CASKFQGTGLAGEQYF. In nucleotides, the CDR3 is TGCGCCAGCAAGTTCCAAGGAACGGGACTAGCGGGTGAGCAGTACTTC.

CDR3 bases: TGTGCCAGCAGTTACTCAGTGCTAGCGGGATCGGGGTCTGGAACCTACGAGCAGTACTTC. Translating gives CASSYSVLAGSGSGTYEQYF. The chain is built from TRBV6-2 or TRBV6-3 and TRBJ2-7; 9 bases align to TRBD2. This CDR3 is 20 amino acids long. V gave up 0 bases and J gave up 2 bases; unmatched junction bases: 17. CDR1 MNHEY and CDR2 SVGEGT come from the germline V gene.

This chain links TRBV5-4 with TRBJ2-1, with TRBD2 matching 7 bases. CDR1 SGHNT and CDR2 YYREEE come from the germline V gene (reference sequence). The ends lost 3 bases at V and 7 bases at J; junction bases unmatched: 4. The CDR3 has 13 residues. CDR3 sequence (DNA): TGTGCCAGCAGCTCCCCGGGAGGTAATGAGCAGTTCTTC. Encoded protein: CASSSPGGNEQFF.

This clone was seen once. The chain couples TRBV7-9 to TRBJ2-1; D remains ambiguous. V was cut by 8 bases and J by 8 bases, with 10 bases left in between. Germline lookup yields CDR1 SEHNR and CDR2 FQNEAQ (reference sequence). This CDR3 contains 11 residues. CDR3 bases: TGTGCCAGCCGACTTGAGGATGAGCAGTTCTTC. It yields the protein CASRLEDEQFF.

The chain is built from TRBV5-6 and TRBJ2-2; the match to TRBD1 covers 11 bases. V gave up 4 bases and J gave up 6 bases; unmatched junction bases: 2. CDR1 and CDR2 from the germline V gene are SGHDT and YYEEEE. CDR3 size: 14 residues. The CDR3 DNA follows: TGTGCCAGCAGCGGGGACAGGGGGGCCGGGGAGCTGTTTTTT. The encoded protein is CASSGDRGAGELFF.

The V and J genes are TRBV27 and TRBJ1-1; TRBD1 might be the D (6 bases). Trimming removed 8 bases at V and 0 bases at J, with 13 bases between. Germline V gene sequence: CDR1 MNHEY, CDR2 SMNVEV (reference sequence). This CDR3 spans 14 amino acids. Here the CDR3 reads CASATGLMNTEAFF. The CDR3 nucleotides are TGTGCCAGCGCGACAGGCCTGATGAACACTGAAGCTTTCTTT.

This chain connects TRBV6-5 to TRBJ1-1; D is possibly TRBD1 (5 bases). This CDR3 comprises 12 residues. CDR1 is MNHEY and CDR2 is SVGAGI in the germline V gene. The V end was cut by 6 bases, the J end by 4 bases, with 9 bases between. DNA of the CDR3: TGTGCCAGCAGGGGCGGGGGCACTGAAGCTTTCTTT. It yields the protein CASRGGGTEAFF.

This clone was found once. V and J are TRBV7-2 and TRBJ1-2; tentative D call: TRBD1 (6 bases). This CDR3 spans 16 amino acids. The germline V gene has CDR1 SGHTA and CDR2 FQGNSA. V lost 0 bases to trimming and J lost 2 bases, with 13 bases between them. In DNA form, the CDR3 reads TGTGCCAGCAGCTTAGCGGCGGGGGGGCTGAACTATGGCTACACCTTC. It is translated as CASSLAAGGLNYGYTF.

This clone was picked up a small number of times. The V and J genes are TRBV10-3 and TRBJ1-5; possibly TRBD1 for D (5 bases). V dropped 6 bases and J dropped 5 bases, with 14 bases sitting between them. Germline V gene data show CDR1 as ENHRY and CDR2 as SYGVKD. This CDR3 contains 14 residues. The CDR3 reads CAISPSLQDQPQHF. The CDR3 nucleotides are TGTGCCATCAGCCCATCTCTACAGGATCAGCCCCAGCATTTT.

The chain combines TRBV7-3 with TRBJ2-1, with TRBD2 matching over 7 bases. This CDR3 comprises 13 residues. CDR1 and CDR2 from the germline V gene are SGHTA and FQGTGA. V shed 5 bases and J 12 bases; nucleotides not matched to a gene: 10. Here the CDR3 reads CASSARESGGQFF. The CDR3 DNA is TGTGCCAGCAGCGCCAGGGAGTCGGGAGGGCAGTTCTTC.

The CDR3 DNA sequence: TGTGCCAGCAGTCCGTCATCCGGACAGGGAGCGAACACTGAAGCTTTCTTT. Translating it yields CASSPSSGQGANTEAFF. This rearrangement joins TRBV27 to TRBJ1-1, with 8 bases identical to TRBD1. The J segment lost 1 base and the V segment lost 5 bases, leaving 12 bases of the junction unmatched. From germline, CDR1 is MNHEY and CDR2 SMNVEV (reference sequence). There are 17 residues in the CDR3.

The chain joins TRBV13 to TRBJ2-5; 10 positions match TRBD1. After removal of 3 bases from V and 5 bases from J, the junction contained 6 bases not matched to a gene. CDR3 length: 15 amino acids. From germline, CDR1 is PRHDT and CDR2 FYEKMQ (reference sequence). The CDR3 loop reads CASSFRQGAWETQYF. DNA for the CDR3: TGTGCCAGCAGCTTTAGACAGGGGGCCTGGGAGACCCAGTACTTC.

V and J are TRBV29-1 and TRBJ2-2, with D perhaps TRBD2 (6 bases). V gave up 1 base and J gave up 5 bases, with 11 bases separating them. Per germline, CDR1 SQVTM and CDR2 ANQGSEA. The CDR3 contains 14 residues. CDR3 DNA: TGCAGCGTTGAAGTCGGGGGAGGAACCGGGGAGCTGTTTTTT. Amino acids: CSVEVGGGTGELFF.

The V gene is TRBV5-1, the J gene TRBJ2-2; a weak D match, TRBD2 (5 bases). This CDR3 has 14 amino acids. The V end lost 2 bases, the J end lost 8 bases, and 13 bases lay between the germline ends. Germline CDR1 reads SGHRS; CDR2 reads YFSETQ. Here the CDR3 reads CASSFMGVVGELFF. The CDR3 region has the DNA TGCGCCAGCAGCTTTATGGGAGTGGTAGGGGAGCTGTTTTTT.